This TCR beta chain appears in the sequencing data of a study of PD-1 blockade in classical Hodgkin lymphoma. Study-wide findings and caveats: CD4+ TCR diversity rose significantly by C4D1, and CD8+ TCR diversity did not. Differences between repertoires have undefined causes, possibly disease activity or prior therapy. Complete responders started with a diversity level that resembled newly diagnosed patients at baseline.

Produced via immunoSEQ multiplex PCR; TCRdb's table is partial and in-frame only. In the table there are around 50,000 clones, approximately 72% of which are singletons. Trimming removed 8 bases from V and 6 bases from J; junction bases left unmatched: 3. The CDR3 spans 13 residues. The germline gives CDR1 MNHNS, CDR2 SASEGT. Concerning this clone: Its target is unknown.

Time point in this sample: cycle 4 day 1 (C4D1), after five to seven weeks of nivolumab. Every one of the patients relapsed after autologous stem cell transplantation (brentuximab vedotin exposure was variable). Patients reached a best response of complete response, partial response or progressive disease. This clonotype originated in a human donor with classical Hodgkin lymphoma. This chain links TRBV6-1 with TRBJ2-3; TRBD2 aligns across 12 bases. The specimen was peripheral blood mononuclear cells (PBMCs), collected before the fourth cycle of nivolumab. CDR3 sequence reads: CASRLAGGDTQYF. Written as DNA, the CDR3 is TGTGCCAGCCGTCTAGCGGGGGGGGATACGCAGTATTTT.